This TCR beta chain is from a study of blood T cell repertoires in COVID-19. Authors' data handling: Reference gene primer amplification gave nucleated cell count estimates. Only in-frame clones appear in the TCRdb table, and some are missing; sequencing was by immunoSEQ multiplex PCR. The V and J calls and clone size come from that table; D and trimming were worked out from the DNA. The table shows 95,000 to 110,000 clones, with 90% to 95% occurring only once. The CDR3 totals 13 residues. Germline values: CDR1 MNHEY, CDR2 SVGEGT. V lost 2 bases and J 5 bases, leaving 6 bases between the germline ends.

This receptor was identified in a human donor in a cohort sampled during active COVID-19. The chain recombines TRBV6-2 or TRBV6-3 with TRBJ2-2; D remains unclear. Sequencing used peripheral blood. In DNA, the CDR3 is TGTGCCAGCAGTTACCTCGGTACCGGGGAGCTGTTTTTT. Translation: CASSYLGTGELFF.